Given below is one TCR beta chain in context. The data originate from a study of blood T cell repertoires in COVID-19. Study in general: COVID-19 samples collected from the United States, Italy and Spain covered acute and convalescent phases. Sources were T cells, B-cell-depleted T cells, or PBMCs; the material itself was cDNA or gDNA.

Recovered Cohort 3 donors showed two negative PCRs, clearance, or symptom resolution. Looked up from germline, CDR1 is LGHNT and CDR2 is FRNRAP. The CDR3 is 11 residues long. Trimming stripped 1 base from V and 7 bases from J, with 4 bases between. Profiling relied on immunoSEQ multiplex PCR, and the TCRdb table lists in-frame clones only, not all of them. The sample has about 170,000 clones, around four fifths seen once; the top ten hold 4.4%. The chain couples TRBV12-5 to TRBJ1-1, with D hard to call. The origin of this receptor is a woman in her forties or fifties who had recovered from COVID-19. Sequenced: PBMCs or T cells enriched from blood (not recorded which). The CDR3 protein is CASGLDSEAFF. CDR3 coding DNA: TGTGCTAGTGGTTTGGACAGTGAAGCTTTCTTT.